This T cell receptor (beta chain) stems from a study of blood T cell repertoires in COVID-19. On the study more broadly: The analysed material was cDNA or gDNA that came from T cells, B-cell-depleted T cells, or PBMCs.

The assay was immunoSEQ multiplex PCR, and TCRdb's table has in-frame clones only and misses some. The sample lists about 300,000 clones, 85% to 90% occurring once. The CDR3 length is 13 residues. CDR1 and CDR2 (germline): SNHLY, FYNNEI. Unmatched junction bases numbered 7, after V lost 11 bases and J lost 7 bases. This chain uses TRBV2 with TRBJ1-4; TRBD1 matches at 10 bases. Material for sequencing was PBMCs or T cells enriched from blood (not recorded which). This receptor was obtained from a woman under 30 who had recovered from COVID-19. The CDR3 protein is CASRDRGSEKLFF. The CDR3 DNA reads as TGTGCCTCAAGGGACAGGGGTAGTGAAAAACTGTTTTTT.